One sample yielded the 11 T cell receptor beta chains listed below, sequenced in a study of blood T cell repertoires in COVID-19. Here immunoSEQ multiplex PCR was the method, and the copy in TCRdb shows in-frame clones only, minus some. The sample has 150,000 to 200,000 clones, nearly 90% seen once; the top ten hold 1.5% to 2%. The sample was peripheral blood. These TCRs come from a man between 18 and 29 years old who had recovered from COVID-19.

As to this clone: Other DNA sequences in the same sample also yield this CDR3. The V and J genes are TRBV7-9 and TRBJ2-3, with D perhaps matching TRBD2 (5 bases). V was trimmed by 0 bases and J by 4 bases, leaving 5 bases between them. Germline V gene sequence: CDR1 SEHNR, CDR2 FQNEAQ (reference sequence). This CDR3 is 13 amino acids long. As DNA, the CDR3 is TGTGCCAGCAGCTTAGCGGGAGCAGATACGCAGTATTTT. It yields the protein CASSLAGADTQYF.

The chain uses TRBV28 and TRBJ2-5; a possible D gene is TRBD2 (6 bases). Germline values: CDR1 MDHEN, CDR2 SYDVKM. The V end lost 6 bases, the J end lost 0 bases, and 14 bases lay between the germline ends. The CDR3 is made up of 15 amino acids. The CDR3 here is CASRPGLHYQETQYF. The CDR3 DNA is TGTGCCAGCAGACCGGGACTCCACTACCAAGAGACCCAGTACTTC.

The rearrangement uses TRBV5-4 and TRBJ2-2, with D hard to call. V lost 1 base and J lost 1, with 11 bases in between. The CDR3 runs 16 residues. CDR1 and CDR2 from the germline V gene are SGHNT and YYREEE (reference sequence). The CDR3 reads CASSLSKQKNTGELFF. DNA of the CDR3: TGTGCCAGCAGCTTGTCCAAACAGAAGAACACCGGGGAGCTGTTTTTT.

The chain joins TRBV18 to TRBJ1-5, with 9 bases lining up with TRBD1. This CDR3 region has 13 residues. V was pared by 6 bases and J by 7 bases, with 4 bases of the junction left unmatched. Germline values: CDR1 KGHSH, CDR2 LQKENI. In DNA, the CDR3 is TGTGCCAGCTCCTGGGACAGGGAACAGCCCCAGCATTTT. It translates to CASSWDREQPQHF.

Written as DNA, the CDR3 is TGTGCCAGCAGCTTAGTAAGCGGGAACCATGAGCAGTTCTTC. This encodes CASSLVSGNHEQFF. The rearrangement joins TRBV11-1 to TRBJ2-1, with 7 bases matching TRBD2. The CDR3 sequence is 14 residues long. Germline V gene data show CDR1 as SGHAT and CDR2 as FQDESV (reference sequence). The V gene end was trimmed by 1 base and the J gene end by 8 bases; junction bases not matched to a gene: 5.

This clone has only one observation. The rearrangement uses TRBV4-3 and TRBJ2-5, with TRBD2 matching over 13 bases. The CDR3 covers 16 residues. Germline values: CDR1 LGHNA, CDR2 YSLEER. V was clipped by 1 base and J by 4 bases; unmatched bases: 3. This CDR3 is CASSQAGTSGAETQYF. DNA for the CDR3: TGCGCCAGCAGCCAAGCAGGGACTAGCGGGGCAGAGACCCAGTACTTC.

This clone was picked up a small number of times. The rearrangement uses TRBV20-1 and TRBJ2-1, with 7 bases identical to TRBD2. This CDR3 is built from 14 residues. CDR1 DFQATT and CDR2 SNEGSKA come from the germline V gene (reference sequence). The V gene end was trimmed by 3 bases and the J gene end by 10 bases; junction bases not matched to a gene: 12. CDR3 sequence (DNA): TGCAGTGCTAGTAGGCTAGCGGAGCCAAGGGAGCAGTTCTTC. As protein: CSASRLAEPREQFF.

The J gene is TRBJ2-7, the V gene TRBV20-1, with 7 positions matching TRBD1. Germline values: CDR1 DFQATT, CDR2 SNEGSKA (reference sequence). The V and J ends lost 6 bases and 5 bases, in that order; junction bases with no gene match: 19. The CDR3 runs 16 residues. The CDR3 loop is CSASTGSQGSLNEQYF. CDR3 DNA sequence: TGCAGTGCCAGTACCGGTTCACAGGGGAGCTTAAACGAGCAGTACTTC.

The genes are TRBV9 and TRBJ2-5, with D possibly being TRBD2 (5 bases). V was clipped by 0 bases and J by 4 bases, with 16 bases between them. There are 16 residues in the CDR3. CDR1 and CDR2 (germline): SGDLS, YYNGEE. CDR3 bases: TGTGCCAGCAGCGTAGGGGTGCCAGCGGCGGGAGAGACCCAGTACTTC. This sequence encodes CASSVGVPAAGETQYF.

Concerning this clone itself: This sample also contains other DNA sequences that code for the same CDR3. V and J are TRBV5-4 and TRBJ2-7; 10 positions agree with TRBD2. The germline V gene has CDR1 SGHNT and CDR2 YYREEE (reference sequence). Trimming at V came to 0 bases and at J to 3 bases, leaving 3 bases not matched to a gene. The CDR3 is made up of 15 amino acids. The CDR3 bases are TGTGCCAGCAGCTTGGGGACTAGCGGAATCTACGAGCAGTACTTC. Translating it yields CASSLGTSGIYEQYF.

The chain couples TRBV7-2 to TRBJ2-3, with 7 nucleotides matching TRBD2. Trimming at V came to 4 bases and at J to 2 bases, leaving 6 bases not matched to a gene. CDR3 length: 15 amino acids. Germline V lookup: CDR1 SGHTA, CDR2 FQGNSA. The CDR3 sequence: CASSSSGLITDTQYF. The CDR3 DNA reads TGTGCCAGCAGCTCCTCGGGACTAATCACAGATACGCAGTATTTT.